This T cell receptor beta chain emerged from a study of blood T cell repertoires in COVID-19. In the authors' workflow: Scientists estimated how many nucleated cells there were by amplifying reference gene primers. Some clones are missing from TCRdb's copy, which holds only in-frame ones; the method was immunoSEQ multiplex PCR. V and J calls and clone size are copied from that table; D and trimming were computed from the DNA. The sample shows about 200,000 clones, 75% to 90% of them seen only once. This clone was recorded once. The sample was peripheral blood. The clonotype comes from a man aged 25-45 years who had recovered from COVID-19.

CDR3 DNA sequence: TGTGCCAGCAGTTACTCGATAGGGGAGACAGGGGATGGCTACACCTTC. This encodes CASSYSIGETGDGYTF. The gene calls are TRBV6-5 and TRBJ1-2; the match to TRBD1 covers 8 bases. The CDR3 is 16 residues long. The ends lost 0 bases at V and 6 bases at J; junction bases unmatched: 9. CDR1 and CDR2 (germline): MNHEY, SVGAGI.